This T cell receptor (beta chain) is from a study of Graves' ophthalmopathy and Graves' hyperthyroidism. Amplification of TCR beta CDR3 regions used RNA transcripts. HTBI primers were used in a first-round RT-PCR, which preceded a second-round multiplex PCR. TCRdb used MiXCR to reprocess the multiplex PCR reads, holding one entry per CDR3 protein. The table lists approximately 500,000 distinct CDR3 sequences, over 13% of them singletons. CDR1 and CDR2 (germline): SNHLY, FYNNEI. There are 12 residues in the CDR3. Trimming took 8 bases from V and 2 from J, leaving 10 bases between them. The source of this sequence is a woman aged 25 to 39 with Graves' ophthalmopathy. The material sequenced was blood. V usage is TRBV2 and J usage is TRBJ2-7; D is unresolved. The CDR3 DNA reads TGTGCCAGCGGCCCAGACCCCTACGAGCAGTACTTC. The encoded protein is CASGPDPYEQYF.